One and the same sample provided the 15 T cell receptor beta chains below, sequenced in a study of blood T cell repertoires in COVID-19 (dated by TCRdb to the early 2020s). The library was obtained by the immunoSEQ multiplex PCR assay. Sourced from immuneACCESS, this table was stored by TCRdb with only in-frame sequences that have V and J called. A share of the clones is absent; for the studies checked, an unresolved V gene accounts for under half, and the remainder has no known explanation. The sample profile shows 90,000 to 150,000 clones; more than 80% of them were found once. The ten largest clones take up about 29% of the sample. What was sequenced was peripheral blood. These receptor sequences come from a man aged 65-85 years with active or convalescent COVID-19.

This rearrangement joins TRBV5-1 to TRBJ2-1; unclear D gene. Trimming shortened V by 2 bases and J by 3 bases, and 9 bases separated the two germline ends. Germline V gene sequence: CDR1 SGHRS, CDR2 YFSETQ. The CDR3 extends over 14 amino acids. DNA of the CDR3: TGCGCCAGCAGCTTAGGTGCGGACTACAATGAGCAGTTCTTC. Translating it yields CASSLGADYNEQFF. Supplemented by reference TRBV5-1 and TRBJ2-1, the full variable domain reads KAGVTQTPRYLIKTRGQQVTLSCSPISGHRSVSWYQQTPGQGLQFLFEYFSETQRNKGNFPGRFSGRQFSNSRSEMNVSTLELGDSALYLCASSLGADYNEQFFGPGTRLTVL.

The chain uses TRBV28 and TRBJ1-1; possibly TRBD1 for D (5 bases). Germline V lookup: CDR1 MDHEN, CDR2 SYDVKM. The CDR3 has 12 amino acids. The V gene lost 1 base and the J gene lost 7 bases, with 7 bases spanning the gap. CDR3 sequence reads: CASSLSQGEAFF. DNA for the CDR3: TGTGCCAGCAGTTTATCTCAGGGTGAAGCTTTCTTT.

The genes are TRBV30 and TRBJ1-1, with a tentative D call TRBD1 (5 bases). The CDR3 is 11 residues long. With 2 bases removed from V and 10 bases from J, the gap between germline ends came to 11 bases. Germline-derived CDR1 and CDR2 are GTSNPN and SVGIG (reference sequence). In DNA form, the CDR3 reads TGTGCCTGGAGTAAAGGGGCGGCAGCTTTCTTT. This sequence encodes CAWSKGAAAFF.

CDR3 DNA sequence: TGTGCCAGCAGCCAAGAGTATCTAGCTGCCGAGCAGTACTTC. This codes for CASSQEYLAAEQYF. This chain joins TRBV3-1 (or the pseudogene TRBV3-2) and TRBJ2-7, with a tentative D call TRBD2 (5 bases). There are 14 residues in the CDR3. From germline, CDR1 is LGHDT and CDR2 YNNKEL (reference sequence). V was clipped by 0 bases and J by 6 bases, with 12 bases between them.

The J gene is TRBJ2-7, the V gene TRBV6-5, with 10 bases matching TRBD2. CDR1 and CDR2 from the germline V gene are MNHEY and SVGAGI. The length of the CDR3 is 14 residues. Trimming took 6 bases from V and 7 from J; bases not matched to a gene: 9. DNA of the CDR3: TGTGCCAGCAGCCAAGCGGGAGGGCCGGGGGAGCAGTACTTC. Residues: CASSQAGGPGEQYF.

V usage is TRBV27 and J usage is TRBJ2-5, with 7 bases matching TRBD2. V shed 5 bases and J 4 bases; nucleotides not matched to a gene: 7. The CDR3 covers 14 residues. Germline V gene sequence: CDR1 MNHEY, CDR2 SMNVEV (reference sequence). CDR3 residues: CASSVSGGVETQYF. DNA for the CDR3: TGTGCCAGCAGTGTTTCGGGAGGAGTAGAGACCCAGTACTTC.

V usage is TRBV14 and J usage is TRBJ1-6; TRBD1 is a possible D gene (5 bases). This CDR3 has 15 amino acids. Germline CDR1 and CDR2: SGHDN and FVKESK. Deletions cut 6 bases from V and 5 bases from J, with 14 bases between. The CDR3 loop reads CASSPTRGNNSPLHF. In DNA, the CDR3 is TGTGCCAGCAGTCCAACTCGGGGGAATAATTCACCCCTCCACTTT.

This clone was seen only once. The chain links TRBV15 to TRBJ2-7; maybe TRBD2 (6 bases). Germline CDR1 reads LNHNV; CDR2 reads YYDKDF (reference sequence). V lost 5 bases to trimming and J lost 3 bases, with 14 bases between them. The CDR3 is 14 residues long. Written as DNA, the CDR3 is TGTGCCACCAGCGGGCGAGGAGGGAACTACGAGCAGTACTTC. This sequence encodes CATSGRGGNYEQYF.

The chain employs TRBV5-1 and TRBJ1-6, with TRBD1 identical over 8 bases. The CDR3 has 15 residues. Trimming at V came to 4 bases and at J to 9 bases, leaving 9 bases not matched to a gene. CDR1 is SGHRS, CDR2 YFSETQ, per germline. The CDR3 is CASSAGTGGSSPLHF. For the CDR3, the DNA is TGCGCCAGCAGCGCCGGGACAGGCGGAAGTTCACCCCTCCACTTT.

The V and J genes are TRBV29-1 and TRBJ2-1, with 8 bases lining up with TRBD1. CDR3 length equals 13 residues. The J segment lost 16 bases and the V segment lost 4 bases, leaving 15 bases of the junction unmatched. The V gene's germline CDR1 is SQVTM and CDR2 ANQGSEA. CDR3 residues: CSVVGRLGTGGFF. The CDR3 coding sequence is TGCAGCGTTGTGGGTAGGTTAGGGACAGGAGGATTCTTC.

Turning to this clone: A much bigger clone sits one base away, suggesting this may be a read error. The sample holds other DNA sequences that translate to the same CDR3. J is TRBJ1-5 and V is TRBV6-6; D uncertain. Germline CDR1 reads MNHNY; CDR2 reads SVGAGI (reference sequence). Trimming shortened V by 0 bases and J by 3 bases, and 6 bases separated the two germline ends. CDR3 length equals 14 residues. CDR3 amino acids: CASSYSEDNQPQHF. In DNA form, the CDR3 reads TGTGCCAGCAGTTACTCAGAGGACAATCAGCCCCAGCATTTT.

The rearrangement joins TRBV30 to TRBJ1-3, with D hard to call. This CDR3 has 12 residues. Germline CDR1 reads GTSNPN; CDR2 reads SVGIG (reference sequence). Trimming left V 4 bases short and J 1 base short, with 5 bases between. CDR3 sequence reads: CAWTVSGNTIYF. As DNA, the CDR3 is TGTGCCTGGACAGTATCTGGAAACACCATATATTTT.

The chain links TRBV2 to TRBJ1-5, with D perhaps matching TRBD1 (5 bases). The CDR3 extends over 13 amino acids. V lost 6 bases to trimming and J lost 9 bases, with 15 bases between them. Looked up from germline, CDR1 is SNHLY and CDR2 is FYNNEI. The CDR3 here is CASSVVGGRPQHF. CDR3 coding DNA: TGTGCCAGCAGCGTTGTTGGGGGGAGGCCCCAGCATTTT.

The chain combines TRBV7-6 with TRBJ2-1, with 9 nucleotides matching TRBD1. With 2 bases clipped from V and 6 bases from J, the junction kept 5 bases outside the gene matches. Germline V gives CDR1 SGHVS, CDR2 FNYEAQ. The CDR3 is 15 residues long. The CDR3 here is CASSLIGTGSNEQFF. DNA for the CDR3: TGTGCCAGCAGCTTAATAGGGACAGGGAGCAATGAGCAGTTCTTC.

The genes are TRBV6-6 and TRBJ1-2, with 8 bases identical to TRBD1. This CDR3 spans 14 amino acids. The V and J ends lost 6 bases and 6 bases, in that order; junction bases with no gene match: 9. Germline-derived CDR1 and CDR2 are MNHNY and SVGAGI (reference sequence). CDR3 residues: CASRTSGGGHGYTF. DNA for the CDR3: TGTGCCAGCAGGACCTCAGGGGGCGGGCATGGCTACACCTTC.